The present T cell receptor (beta chain) was sequenced within a study of blood T cell repertoires in COVID-19. Study-wide context: Whether acute or convalescent, the COVID-19 samples came from the United States, Italy and Spain.

Trimming cost V 4 bases and J 6 bases; bases outside gene matches: 6. CDR3 length: 13 amino acids. Per germline, CDR1 LNHDA and CDR2 SQIVND (reference sequence). Authors' processing steps: The assay estimated nucleated cells by amplifying reference gene primers. Generated by immunoSEQ multiplex PCR, the TCRdb table keeps only in-frame clones and is missing some. Clonal size and the V and J genes are those of that table, whereas D and trimming came from the DNA. The sample has around 70,000 clones, about 84% seen once. Specimen: peripheral blood. The receptor was derived from a human donor in a cohort sampled during active COVID-19. The chain uses TRBV19 and TRBJ2-7, with 7 bases fitting TRBD1. The CDR3 loop is CASSTEGAREQYF. The DNA for the CDR3 is TGTGCCAGTAGTACCGAGGGGGCGCGCGAGCAGTACTTC. Full variable domain (missing parts from reference TRBV19 and TRBJ2-7): DGGITQSPKYLFRKEGQNVTLSCEQNLNHDAMYWYRQDPGQGLRLIYYSQIVNDFQKGDIAEGYSVSREKKESFPLTVTSAQKNPTAFYLCASSTEGAREQYFGPGTRLTVT.